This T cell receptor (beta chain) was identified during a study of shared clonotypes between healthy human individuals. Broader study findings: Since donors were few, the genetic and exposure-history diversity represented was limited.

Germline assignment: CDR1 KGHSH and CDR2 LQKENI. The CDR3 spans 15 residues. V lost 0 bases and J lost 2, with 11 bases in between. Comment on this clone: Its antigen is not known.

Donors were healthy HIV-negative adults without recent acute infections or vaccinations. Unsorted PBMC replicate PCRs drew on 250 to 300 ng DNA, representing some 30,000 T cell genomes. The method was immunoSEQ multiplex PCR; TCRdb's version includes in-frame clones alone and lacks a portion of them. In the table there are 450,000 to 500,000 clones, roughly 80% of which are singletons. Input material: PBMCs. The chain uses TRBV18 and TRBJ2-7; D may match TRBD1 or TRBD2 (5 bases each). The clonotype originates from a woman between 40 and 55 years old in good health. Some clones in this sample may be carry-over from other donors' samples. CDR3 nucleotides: TGTGCCAGCTCACCACCTCTAGCAGGGACCTACGAGCAGTACTTC. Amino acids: CASSPPLAGTYEQYF.